The clone carrying this T cell receptor (beta chain) was seen a few times. Its antigen is still unknown. The CDR3 contains 14 residues. Germline CDR1 and CDR2: MNHNS and SASEGT. V was shortened by 10 bases and J by 5 bases, with 17 bases between the two germline ends. This sample was taken from a study of T cells in Graves' hyperthyroidism and ophthalmopathy. Amplification of TCR beta CDR3 regions used RNA as the template. First-round RT-PCR with HTBI primers amplified the TCR CDR3 region. TCRdb processed the multiplex PCR reads anew with MiXCR; each CDR3 protein has one entry. The data contain 490,000 or so distinct CDR3 sequences, about 20% of them singletons. General observations from the study: Ophthalmopathy was told apart from stable hyperthyroidism by a 13 V-J model.

The genes are TRBV6-1 and TRBJ1-4; a weak D match, TRBD1 (5 bases). The TCR sequence derives from a woman in her seventies with Graves' ophthalmopathy. The specimen was blood. In DNA form, the CDR3 reads TGTGCCACCCGGGACGCCCGGTGGAATGAAAAACTGTTTTTT. Translated: CATRDARWNEKLFF.